This passage covers 15 T cell receptor beta chains from one sample sequenced in a study of cytomegalovirus exposure and HLA in healthy donors. Amplification used 60 Vbeta primers and 13 Jbeta primers. Generated by immunoSEQ multiplex PCR, the TCRdb table keeps only in-frame clones and is missing some. This sample has fewer than 250,000 clones, with roughly 74% found just once. The sample consisted of PBMCs. The receptors here all came from a woman in her twenties or thirties in good health and CMV-seropositive.

This clone was counted a single time. CDR3 protein: CASSAGQTSGAYYEQYF. The CDR3 nucleotides are TGTGCCAGCAGCGCCGGACAGACGTCTGGGGCCTACTACGAGCAGTACTTC. The chain combines TRBV5-4 with TRBJ2-7; possibly TRBD1 for D (6 bases). The CDR3 totals 17 residues. The germline gives CDR1 SGHNT, CDR2 YYREEE (reference sequence). Trimming took 4 bases from V and 3 from J, leaving 23 bases between them.

This chain connects TRBV9 to TRBJ2-7, with a tentative D call TRBD2 (6 bases). The germline V gene encodes CDR1 SGDLS and CDR2 YYNGEE. The V end lost 1 base, the J end lost 6 bases, and 17 bases lay between the germline ends. There are 15 residues in the CDR3. Here the CDR3 DNA reads TGTGCCAGCAGCGTATTCGACGGGAGTAGTAGCGAGCAGTACTTC. It codes for CASSVFDGSSSEQYF.

The chain is built from TRBV9 and TRBJ1-3, with D perhaps matching TRBD1 (6 bases). CDR1 is SGDLS and CDR2 is YYNGEE in the germline V gene. Trimming took off 4 bases at V and 0 bases at J, with 11 bases between the two ends. This CDR3 has 15 amino acids. The CDR3 is CASSPGVASGNTIYF. The CDR3 nucleotides read TGTGCCAGCAGCCCAGGGGTAGCCTCTGGAAACACCATATATTTT.

This clone was seen a handful of times. The J gene is TRBJ1-3, the V gene TRBV5-1, with 7 positions matching TRBD1. This CDR3 contains 13 residues. Germline loops: CDR1 SGHRS, CDR2 YFSETQ. With V trimmed by 1 base and J by 8 bases, 3 bases remained unmatched. Here the CDR3 reads CASSLRTGDTIYF. The CDR3 bases are TGCGCCAGCAGCTTGCGGACAGGCGACACCATATATTTT. The entire variable domain, with the rest obtained from reference TRBV5-1 and TRBJ1-3, is as follows: KAGVTQTPRYLIKTRGQQVTLSCSPISGHRSVSWYQQTPGQGLQFLFEYFSETQRNKGNFPGRFSGRQFSNSRSEMNVSTLELGDSALYLCASSLRTGDTIYFGEGSWLTVV.

CDR3 sequence (DNA): TGCGCCAGCAGCTTGGTACTAGCGGGGCAAGATACGCAGTATTTT. Protein product: CASSLVLAGQDTQYF. J is TRBJ2-3 and V is TRBV5-1; 10 bases align to TRBD2. With 0 bases clipped from V and 5 bases from J, the junction kept 3 bases outside the gene matches. The V gene's germline CDR1 is SGHRS and CDR2 YFSETQ. The CDR3 spans 15 residues. Supplemented by reference TRBV5-1 and TRBJ2-3, the full variable domain reads KAGVTQTPRYLIKTRGQQVTLSCSPISGHRSVSWYQQTPGQGLQFLFEYFSETQRNKGNFPGRFSGRQFSNSRSEMNVSTLELGDSALYLCASSLVLAGQDTQYFGPGTRLTVL.

The chain is built from TRBV2 and TRBJ1-4; 7 bases match TRBD1. V lost 3 bases to trimming and J lost 15 bases; unmatched junction nucleotides: 4. CDR1 is SNHLY and CDR2 is FYNNEI in the germline V gene. The CDR3 runs to 11 residues. The CDR3 nucleotides read TGTGCCAGCAGTGAGTTTCAGGGGGTGTTTTTT. Translation gives CASSEFQGVFF.

The V and J genes are TRBV28 and TRBJ1-1; 9 positions agree with TRBD1. Per the germline V gene, CDR1 is MDHEN and CDR2 is SYDVKM. The CDR3 spans 15 residues. The V gene end was trimmed by 7 bases and the J gene end by 0 bases; junction bases not matched to a gene: 6. The DNA for the CDR3 is TGTGCCAGCACCAAACAGGGGGCCGTGAACACTGAAGCTTTCTTT. Translated: CASTKQGAVNTEAFF.

This chain uses TRBV28 with TRBJ2-2, with 10 bases matching TRBD2. Germline V gene sequence: CDR1 MDHEN, CDR2 SYDVKM. Losses at the gene ends were 2 bases for V and 3 bases for J; bases not matched to a gene: 3. CDR3 length: 16 residues. The CDR3 reads CASSLLAGVHTGELFF. CDR3 coding DNA: TGTGCCAGCAGTTTACTAGCGGGGGTTCACACCGGGGAGCTGTTTTTT.

The chain combines TRBV7-9 with TRBJ2-3, with 8 bases fitting TRBD2. Unmatched junction bases numbered 12, after V lost 4 bases and J lost 0 bases. The CDR3 is made up of 18 amino acids. Germline V gene data show CDR1 as SEHNR and CDR2 as FQNEAQ (reference sequence). The CDR3 coding sequence is TGTGCCAGCAGCTGGACTACCACTAGCGGAACTAGCACAGATACGCAGTATTTT. Encoded protein: CASSWTTTSGTSTDTQYF.

The genes are TRBV27 and TRBJ2-5, with TRBD1 matching 8 bases. The germline gives CDR1 MNHEY, CDR2 SMNVEV (reference sequence). V lost 3 bases to trimming and J lost 4 bases; unmatched junction nucleotides: 7. The CDR3 spans 15 residues. CDR3 residues: CASSFFIRGRETQYF. For the CDR3, the DNA is TGTGCCAGCAGTTTTTTCATCAGGGGGCGAGAGACCCAGTACTTC.

The J gene is TRBJ1-2, the V gene TRBV2; 8 bases line up with TRBD1. Per germline, CDR1 SNHLY and CDR2 FYNNEI. The CDR3 runs 13 residues. J gave up 2 bases and V 5 bases, and 1 base lay outside the gene matches. This CDR3 reads CASSWDRNYGYTF. In DNA form, the CDR3 reads TGTGCCAGCAGTTGGGACAGGAACTATGGCTACACCTTC.

This chain joins TRBV6-5 and TRBJ2-5; TRBD2 matches at 10 bases. The CDR3 covers 15 residues. Looked up from germline, CDR1 is MNHEY and CDR2 is SVGAGI. V gave up 0 bases and J gave up 5 bases; unmatched junction bases: 3. CDR3 residues: CASSYSLAGRETQYF. Written as DNA, the CDR3 is TGTGCCAGCAGTTACTCACTAGCGGGACGGGAGACCCAGTACTTC.

The chain couples TRBV6-5 to TRBJ2-7; 14 nucleotides agree with TRBD2. CDR3 size: 15 residues. From germline, CDR1 is MNHEY and CDR2 SVGAGI. Trimming cost V 6 bases and J 6 bases; bases outside gene matches: 7. In DNA, the CDR3 is TGTGCCAGCAGACGGACTAGCGGGGGGCCCGGCGAGCAGTACTTC. This translates into CASRRTSGGPGEQYF.

This chain links TRBV5-1 with TRBJ2-2; D possibly corresponds to TRBD1 (6 bases). With 4 bases removed from V and 8 bases from J, the gap between germline ends came to 18 bases. This CDR3 spans 15 amino acids. Germline CDR1 reads SGHRS; CDR2 reads YFSETQ. CDR3 nucleotides: TGCGCCAGCAGCCGGCAGGGACACAACGAGGGGGAGCTGTTTTTT. It specifies CASSRQGHNEGELFF. The full variable domain, completed using reference TRBV5-1 and TRBJ2-2, is KAGVTQTPRYLIKTRGQQVTLSCSPISGHRSVSWYQQTPGQGLQFLFEYFSETQRNKGNFPGRFSGRQFSNSRSEMNVSTLELGDSALYLCASSRQGHNEGELFFGEGSRLTVL.

The chain joins TRBV6-1 to TRBJ1-2; 7 nucleotides line up with TRBD1. This CDR3 region has 13 residues. Germline trimming cut 5 bases from V and 3 bases from J; bases unmatched to any gene: 3. Germline loops: CDR1 MNHNS, CDR2 SASEGT. The CDR3 DNA reads TGTGCCAGCAGTAAGGGACAGTACTATGGCTACACCTTC. This translates into CASSKGQYYGYTF.